The next 22 T cell receptor beta chains were all read from a single sample in a study of OX40 agonist ivuxolimab in advanced cancers. The assay was immunoSEQ multiplex PCR, and TCRdb's table has in-frame clones only and misses some. In the table there are about 60,000 clones, roughly nine tenths of which are singletons. Here the sequenced sample was CD4+ or CD8+ T cells sorted from blood, taken in a trial of the OX40 agonist ivuxolimab. These receptors all stem from an adult with an advanced solid tumor such as melanoma, head and neck, liver or kidney cancer.

The CDR3 protein is CASSPGTDYNEQFF. In DNA, the CDR3 is TGTGCCAGCAGCCCCGGGACAGACTACAATGAGCAGTTCTTC. The chain combines TRBV6-4 with TRBJ2-1; TRBD1 matches at 7 bases. The CDR3 covers 14 residues. V lost 6 bases to trimming and J lost 3 bases; unmatched junction nucleotides: 5. In germline, CDR1 is MRHNA, CDR2 SNTAGT.

DNA of the CDR3: TGTGCCAGTAGTATCGACAGAAGGGAGCTGTTTTTT. As protein: CASSIDRRELFF. The chain is built from TRBV19 and TRBJ2-2; D is perhaps TRBD1 (5 bases). The V end was cut by 3 bases, the J end by 9 bases, with 8 bases between. The germline V gene has CDR1 LNHDA and CDR2 SQIVND (reference sequence). The CDR3 runs to 12 residues.

The chain combines TRBV28 with TRBJ2-7, with 7 nucleotides matching TRBD2. Losses at the gene ends were 5 bases for V and 0 bases for J; bases not matched to a gene: 10. The CDR3 has 16 amino acids. The germline CDR1 and CDR2 sequences are MDHEN and SYDVKM. CDR3 DNA: TGTGCCAGCAGTCGGTCTAGCGGACTTTCCTCCTACGAGCAGTACTTC. As protein: CASSRSSGLSSYEQYF.

The CDR3 is CASRESSYEQYV. CDR3 bases: TGCGCCAGCCGGGAGAGCTCCTACGAGCAGTACGTC. V and J are TRBV10-1 and TRBJ2-7; D possibly corresponds to TRBD2 (6 bases). V lost 8 bases and J 0 bases, leaving 8 bases between the germline ends. The germline gives CDR1 WNHNN, CDR2 SYGVQD (reference sequence). The CDR3 runs to 12 residues.

The chain combines TRBV14 with TRBJ1-2; D gene ambiguous. V was cut by 3 bases and J by 2 bases, with 7 bases left in between. The CDR3 sequence is 13 residues long. Germline CDR1 is SGHDN and CDR2 is FVKESK. CDR3 protein: CASSQGKNYGYTF. The CDR3 nucleotides are TGTGCCAGCAGCCAGGGGAAGAACTATGGCTACACCTTC.

This clone was seen just once. The chain carries TRBV5-5 and TRBJ1-3; D unresolved. The length of the CDR3 is 17 residues. In germline, CDR1 is SGHKS, CDR2 YYEKEE (reference sequence). The V end was cut by 0 bases, the J end by 2 bases, with 15 bases between. CDR3 nucleotide sequence: TGTGCCAGCAGCTTGGGGTCCTGGGAGGGCCCTGGAAACACCATATATTTT. Its protein product is CASSLGSWEGPGNTIYF. Complete variable domain (other parts from reference TRBV5-5 and TRBJ1-3): DAGVTQSPTHLIKTRGQQVTLRCSPISGHKSVSWYQQVLGQGPQFIFQYYEKEERGRGNFPDRFSARQFPNYSSELNVNALLLGDSALYLCASSLGSWEGPGNTIYFGEGSWLTVV.

The CDR3, as DNA: TGTGCCAGCAGCTTGGACCGGGGCACTGAAGCTTTCTTT. This encodes CASSLDRGTEAFF. This sequence joins TRBV5-5 and TRBJ1-1; D unresolved. V lost 0 bases to trimming and J lost 4 bases, with 7 bases between them. The CDR3 is 13 residues long. The germline V gene encodes CDR1 SGHKS and CDR2 YYEKEE (reference sequence).

The CDR3 is CASSLGNEQAGVGEKLFF. In DNA form, the CDR3 reads TGTGCCAGCAGCTTAGGAAATGAACAGGCCGGGGTGGGTGAAAAACTGTTTTTT. The J gene is TRBJ1-4, the V gene TRBV7-9; the D gene is possibly TRBD1 (5 bases). Germline V gene data show CDR1 as SEHNR and CDR2 as FQNEAQ (reference sequence). Trimming pared 1 base from V and 7 bases from J, leaving 22 bases between. This CDR3 comprises 18 residues.

This clone was observed a single time. The rearrangement links TRBV13 to TRBJ2-2; 9 bases line up with TRBD1. Trimming took 2 bases from V and 6 from J; bases not matched to a gene: 4. The CDR3 is 15 amino acids. Germline values: CDR1 PRHDT, CDR2 FYEKMQ (reference sequence). In DNA, the CDR3 is TGTGCCAGCAGCTTAACAGGGGGCGACGCCGGGGAGCTGTTTTTT. This codes for CASSLTGGDAGELFF.

V and J are TRBV13 and TRBJ2-5; D is undetermined. V lost 2 bases and J 5 bases, leaving 6 bases between the germline ends. The CDR3 totals 12 residues. Germline V gene lookup returns CDR1 PRHDT and CDR2 FYEKMQ (reference sequence). CDR3 residues: CASSLHPETQYF. CDR3 nucleotides: TGTGCCAGCAGCTTACACCCGGAGACCCAGTACTTC. Supplemented by reference TRBV13 and TRBJ2-5, the full variable domain reads AAGVIQSPRHLIKEKRETATLKCYPIPRHDTVYWYQQGPGQDPQFLISFYEKMQSDKGSIPDRFSAQQFSDYHSELNMSSLELGDSALYFCASSLHPETQYFGPGTRLLVL.

This chain links TRBV19 with TRBJ2-1; D unclear. Per germline, CDR1 LNHDA and CDR2 SQIVND (reference sequence). The CDR3 sequence is 12 residues long. With 2 bases removed from V and 4 bases from J, the gap between germline ends came to 3 bases. CDR3 region: CASSIHYNEQFF. For the CDR3, the DNA is TGTGCCAGTAGTATACATTACAATGAGCAGTTCTTC. The variable domain in full, completed from reference TRBV19 and TRBJ2-1, reads DGGITQSPKYLFRKEGQNVTLSCEQNLNHDAMYWYRQDPGQGLRLIYYSQIVNDFQKGDIAEGYSVSREKKESFPLTVTSAQKNPTAFYLCASSIHYNEQFFGPGTRLTVL.

A single count supports this clone. The genes are TRBV28 and TRBJ2-5; no reliable D call. Germline V gene lookup returns CDR1 MDHEN and CDR2 SYDVKM. The length of the CDR3 is 14 residues. With 3 bases removed from V and 2 bases from J, the gap between germline ends came to 10 bases. This chain's CDR3 is CASSFTQNQETQYF. The CDR3 region has the DNA TGTGCCAGCAGTTTCACTCAGAATCAAGAGACCCAGTACTTC. Based on the CDR3 plus reference TRBV28 and TRBJ2-5, the full variable domain is DVKVTQSSRYLVKRTGEKVFLECVQDMDHENMFWYRQDPGLGLRLIYFSYDVKMKEKGDIPEGYSVSREKKERFSLILESASTNQTSMYLCASSFTQNQETQYFGPGTRLLVL.

CDR3 loop: CASSETGTANYGYTF. In nucleotides, the CDR3 is TGTGCCAGCAGCGAAACAGGGACAGCTAACTATGGCTACACCTTC. The rearrangement links TRBV16 to TRBJ1-2, with TRBD1 matching over 7 bases. V shed 5 bases, J shed 0 bases, and the junction held 6 bases outside the gene matches. The length of the CDR3 is 15 residues. CDR1 KGHSY and CDR2 FQNENV come from the germline V gene. Together with reference TRBV16 and TRBJ1-2, the CDR3 gives the full variable domain: GEEVAQTPKHLVRGEGQKAKLYCAPIKGHSYVFWYQQVLKNEFKFLISFQNENVFDETGMPKERFSAKCLPNSPCSLEIQATKLEDSAVYFCASSETGTANYGYTFGSGTRLTVV.

The CDR3 region has the DNA TGTGCCAGTAGTATCGGGGGAACAGATACGCAGTATTTT. Residues: CASSIGGTDTQYF. The chain combines TRBV19 with TRBJ2-3; D may be TRBD2 (6 bases). V was cut by 3 bases and J by 3 bases, with 7 bases left in between. The CDR3 runs to 13 residues. Per the germline V gene, CDR1 is LNHDA and CDR2 is SQIVND (reference sequence).

The chain combines TRBV28 with TRBJ2-7, with D unclear. V was trimmed by 3 bases and J by 3 bases, leaving 12 bases between them. The CDR3 covers 14 residues. Germline V gene lookup returns CDR1 MDHEN and CDR2 SYDVKM. The CDR3 DNA reads as TGTGCCAGCAGTTTTCGAGGATCTCTCTACGAGCAGTACTTC. The encoded protein is CASSFRGSLYEQYF.

The chain employs TRBV7-2 and TRBJ2-1, with D perhaps assigned TRBD1 or TRBD2 (6 bases each). CDR1 is SGHTA, CDR2 FQGNSA, per germline. Trimming left V 3 bases short and J 8 bases short, with 17 bases between. CDR3 size: 15 residues. The DNA for the CDR3 is TGTGCCAGCAGCTTCACCCCGGGGGCGCCGGATGAGCAGTTCTTC. It yields the protein CASSFTPGAPDEQFF.

CDR3 DNA sequence: TGCGCCAGCAGCTTACCGACAGGGGGAGAAACTGAAGCTTTCTTT. Residues: CASSLPTGGETEAFF. This chain connects TRBV5-1 to TRBJ1-1; 9 nucleotides agree with TRBD1. The ends lost 2 bases at V and 5 bases at J; junction bases unmatched: 7. The CDR3 runs to 15 residues. Germline V lookup: CDR1 SGHRS, CDR2 YFSETQ.

This clone was picked up one time. Here the CDR3 reads CASGGPNDGELFF. CDR3 nucleotides: TGCGCCAGCGGAGGCCCGAACGACGGGGAGCTGTTTTTT. V gene TRBV5-1 combines with J gene TRBJ2-2; D perhaps matches TRBD2 (5 bases). The CDR3 totals 13 residues. V lost 7 bases, J lost 7 bases, and 14 bases lay in between. Germline loops: CDR1 SGHRS, CDR2 YFSETQ.

This clone has a single count. V and J are TRBV4-1 and TRBJ2-6; 8 bases are a match to TRBD1. The germline CDR1 and CDR2 sequences are MGHRA and YSYEKL. This CDR3 region has 17 residues. The V gene end was trimmed by 4 bases and the J gene end by 0 bases; junction bases not matched to a gene: 5. Written as DNA, the CDR3 is TGCGCCAGCAGCCCAGGGGGCGCTTACTCTGGGGCCAACGTCCTGACTTTC. Translation: CASSPGGAYSGANVLTF.

V gene TRBV7-9 combines with J gene TRBJ2-7, with D possibly matching TRBD1 (6 bases). Germline V gene sequence: CDR1 SEHNR, CDR2 FQNEAQ (reference sequence). CDR3 size: 16 residues. V was trimmed by 4 bases and J by 6 bases, leaving 22 bases between them. CDR3 sequence: CASSSPRQVSILEQYF. The CDR3 DNA reads as TGTGCCAGCAGCTCGCCCAGACAGGTGTCCATCCTCGAGCAGTACTTC.

CDR3 amino acids: CASSFNTDAEAFF. DNA of the CDR3: TGTGCCAGCAGCTTTAATACGGATGCTGAAGCTTTCTTT. This rearrangement joins TRBV11-2 to TRBJ1-1; D gene ambiguous. Looked up from germline, CDR1 is SGHAT and CDR2 is FQNNGV. V was clipped by 3 bases and J by 6 bases, with 11 bases between them. The CDR3 is 13 amino acids.

This chain joins TRBV7-9 and TRBJ2-5, with 9 bases aligning to TRBD1. With V trimmed by 10 bases and J by 2 bases, 5 bases remained unmatched. CDR1 and CDR2 (germline): SEHNR, FQNEAQ (reference sequence). The CDR3 is made up of 13 amino acids. CDR3 protein: CATGTGPQETQYF. DNA for the CDR3: TGTGCCACGGGGACAGGGCCTCAAGAGACCCAGTACTTC.